This T cell receptor beta chain was recorded in a study of T cells in Graves' hyperthyroidism and ophthalmopathy (dated by TCRdb to between 2019 and 2020). About the full investigation: Peripheral blood was sampled at the time of initial diagnosis, prior to any treatment. To identify TCR V-J signatures that set the groups apart, the researchers used a discovery cohort of 100 patients, made up of around 42 with Graves' ophthalmopathy and approximately 57 with stable Graves' hyperthyroidism. Whether ophthalmopathy could be predicted prospectively was tested in an independent validation cohort made up of under 20 hyperthyroidism patients plus 17 patients who later progressed to ophthalmopathy. The 100 or so discovery patients were randomly split 7:3 into training and test sets. The study also compared thyroid tissue and blood T-cell repertoires from about six Graves' hyperthyroidism patients. Following sampling, methimazole starting at 30 mg daily was given to hyperthyroidism patients, and high-dose intravenous methylprednisolone was given to ophthalmopathy patients. According to the paper, TCR Vbeta CDR3 sequencing was carried out on 135 peripheral blood samples, which came from approximately 41 ophthalmopathy, around 75 hyperthyroidism and approximately 17 progressor patients. Paper-wide results and their limitations: In cross-validation, a model built on a 13 V-J signature told ophthalmopathy apart from stable hyperthyroidism with 87.88% sensitivity and approximately 81% specificity, and in testing the same model reached 80%/75%. Most expanded thyroid clonotypes (frequency above 0.001) were also detected in blood, a finding suggesting that blood repertoires may reflect thyroid immune responses. In validation, the model predicted progression to ophthalmopathy a median of approximately 6.3 months before onset, with about 70% sensitivity and almost 75% specificity. No statistical method was used to fix the sample size in advance, and group allocation was not hidden from the investigators.

Trimming at the junction amounts to 4 bases on V and 8 bases on J, and the germline ends lie 14 bases apart. From the cysteine up to the phenylalanine, the CDR3 has a length of 13 residues. Of the read, only the CDR3 DNA is kept; its 39 bases are in frame from base 1. Based on the germline V gene (reference sequence), the CDR1 and CDR2 sequences are SEHNR and FQNEAQ. Worth noting for this clonotype: What antigen it recognizes has not been identified. No quality values exist for individual bases; no much larger clone is one base distant.

Ophthalmopathy patients had moderately to severely active disease, with a Clinical Activity Score of 3 or more, a NOSPECS grade of 4 or more, and a disease duration of less than 3 months. Patients with uncontrolled infections, other autoimmune diseases, pregnancy or lactation were excluded. Diagnoses relied on clinical symptoms, serum thyroxine and TRAb, thyroid ultrasound and orbital computed tomography. Ficoll-Paque density gradient centrifugation was used to isolate PBMCs from about 9.4 ml of fresh peripheral blood. Total RNA was extracted with Trizol reagent, and quality was checked on an Agilent 2100 Bioanalyzer. The TCR beta CDR3 regions were amplified from the RNA transcripts. For the first round of RT-PCR on the TCR CDR3, the HTBI primer set was used together with the Qiagen OneStep RT-PCR kit. A second multiplex PCR round built the libraries, followed by size selection and purification. Paired-end sequencing of the libraries was performed with 100 bp reads on an Illumina HiSeq2000. For the original study's pipeline: SOAPnuke was used to process the raw data, removing reads that contained adapters or uncalled bases, had a mean Phred below 15, or lacked an exact match to the constant primer or identifier. COPE v1.2.5 was used to merge high-quality paired reads, and clonotypes were defined as unique nucleotide sequences. MiTCR v1.1 was used to align the clonotypes against IMGT TRBV, TRBD and TRBJ reference segments. Only V-J combinations with frequency above 0.0001, covering roughly 99% of repertoires, were analysed. A TCS score was defined as the ratio between F50 (clonal expansion) and ExV (chaos), using BLOSUM62-based TCRdist between CDR3 peptides within each V-J. Welch's t-statistics and random forest reduced 450 to 600 V-J features to some 14, which were used in a naive Bayes classifier (R e1071). TCRdb applied fastp at Q25 and MiXCR to the public reads, then kept only in-frame beta chains. Each CDR3 protein gets just one entry, which takes the most common genes and DNA from the rows behind it. It is TCRdb's table, rather than the study itself, that gives the V and J calls and clone size. This sample is represented by hundreds of thousands of distinct CDR3 sequences; around 21% of them were singletons. Of the sample, 34% falls within the top ten clones.

The sequenced material came from blood. The chain links TRBV7-9 with TRBJ1-2; the D gene remains uncertain. The TCR comes from a man between 25 and 39 years old with Graves' ophthalmopathy. Here the CDR3 is given as CASSSDGRQGYTF. DNA sequence: TGTGCCAGCAGCTCGGACGGACGGCAAGGCTACACCTTC.